The 10 T cell receptor beta chains presented below share a single source sample, sequenced in a study of blood T cell repertoires in COVID-19. Repertoires were generated with immunoSEQ multiplex PCR, while TCRdb's copy carries only in-frame clones and drops some. The sample lists about 120,000 clones, 85% seen once, with roughly 10% in the top ten. Material: peripheral blood. The receptors originated from an elderly man with acute or convalescent COVID-19.

The rearrangement links TRBV5-1 to TRBJ1-3; 7 bases are a match to TRBD1. V gave up 0 bases and J gave up 0 bases; unmatched junction bases: 3. CDR1 SGHRS and CDR2 YFSETQ come from the germline V gene. The CDR3 sequence is 16 residues long. The CDR3 here is CASSLGGTDSGNTIYF. The CDR3 nucleotides are TGCGCCAGCAGCTTGGGCGGGACAGACTCTGGAAACACCATATATTTT.

The chain has TRBV7-2 and TRBJ2-5; D uncertain. Trimming left V 2 bases short and J 2 bases short, with 12 bases between. The CDR3 is 15 amino acids. Germline V gene lookup returns CDR1 SGHTA and CDR2 FQGNSA. The CDR3: CASSLLMGPQETQYF. The CDR3 DNA follows: TGTGCCAGCAGCTTATTGATGGGCCCACAAGAGACCCAGTACTTC.

This CDR3 reads CASRWDSSNQPQHF. CDR3 in DNA: TGTGCCAGCAGGTGGGACAGTAGCAATCAGCCCCAGCATTTT. V and J are TRBV6-5 and TRBJ1-5; 7 bases line up with TRBD1. CDR3 length: 14 amino acids. Germline trimming cut 6 bases from V and 0 bases from J; bases unmatched to any gene: 2. The germline V gene has CDR1 MNHEY and CDR2 SVGAGI.

The CDR3 bases are TGTGCCAGCAGTCCCCAGGGGGCAGCCACTGAAGCTTTCTTT. Encoded protein: CASSPQGAATEAFF. J is TRBJ1-1 and V is TRBV6-5; 8 nucleotides agree with TRBD1. CDR3 length: 14 amino acids. The germline CDR1 and CDR2 sequences are MNHEY and SVGAGI. The V and J ends lost 5 bases and 4 bases, in that order; junction bases with no gene match: 6.

The chain combines TRBV6-5 with TRBJ2-2, with TRBD2 matching 9 bases. CDR1 and CDR2 from the germline V gene are MNHEY and SVGAGI. The length of the CDR3 is 14 residues. With V trimmed by 8 bases and J by 7 bases, 8 bases remained unmatched. The CDR3 loop reads CASGAGGPIGELFF. In DNA, the CDR3 is TGTGCCAGCGGGGCGGGAGGGCCGATCGGGGAGCTGTTTTTT.

J is TRBJ1-3 and V is TRBV9; unclear D gene. The germline gives CDR1 SGDLS, CDR2 YYNGEE. This CDR3 contains 16 residues. The V gene lost 0 bases and the J gene lost 8 bases, with 18 bases spanning the gap. This CDR3 is CASSVGASSLSDTIYF. As DNA, the CDR3 is TGTGCCAGCAGCGTAGGCGCCTCGTCCCTTTCCGACACCATATATTTT.

J is TRBJ2-7 and V is TRBV9, with 12 bases identical to TRBD1. The junction had 3 bases not matched to a gene; V was cut back by 0 bases and J by 2 bases. The CDR3 covers 16 residues. Germline lookup yields CDR1 SGDLS and CDR2 YYNGEE. The DNA for the CDR3 is TGTGCCAGCAGCGTAGAGGGGACAGGGGGCACCTACGAGCAGTACTTC. It is translated as CASSVEGTGGTYEQYF.

This sequence joins TRBV5-1 and TRBJ1-2; D is possibly TRBD1 (5 bases). Trimming took off 2 bases at V and 3 bases at J, with 8 bases between the two ends. Germline values: CDR1 SGHRS, CDR2 YFSETQ. The CDR3 length is 13 residues. The CDR3: CASSFGDYYGYTF. In DNA, the CDR3 is TGCGCCAGCAGCTTCGGGGACTACTATGGCTACACCTTC.

This clone was seen a handful of times. V usage is TRBV3-1 (or the pseudogene TRBV3-2) and J usage is TRBJ2-5; the match to TRBD2 covers 10 bases. Germline CDR1 is LGHDT and CDR2 is YNNKEL (reference sequence). This CDR3 has 14 residues. With V trimmed by 4 bases and J by 2 bases, 1 base remained unmatched. The chain's CDR3 is CASSLSGGQETQYF. The CDR3 DNA reads TGTGCCAGCAGCCTTAGCGGGGGGCAAGAGACCCAGTACTTC.

The chain is built from TRBV21-1 and TRBJ1-1; the table's D call of TRBD1 was not tested on the DNA. TRBV21-1 is classified as a pseudogene. The CDR3 is 16 amino acids. CDR3 nucleotide sequence: TGTGCCAGCAGCAAACGACAGGGGGCTAGACACACTGAAGCTTTCTTT. It yields the protein CASSKRQGARHTEAFF.